At least ten counts were recorded for the clone carrying this T cell receptor beta chain. This sample was taken from a study of blood T cell repertoires in COVID-19. CDR3 length: 17 amino acids. Germline V gives CDR1 SGHKS, CDR2 YYEKEE (reference sequence). V gave up 4 bases and J gave up 4 bases, with 20 bases separating them. Data came from immunoSEQ multiplex PCR; TCRdb stores just in-frame clones and leaves some out. The table records some 390,000 clones, over 75% of them present only once. Cohorts were based on clinical histories the participants reported. This sequence originates from a man aged 25 to 40 who had recovered from COVID-19. The chain links TRBV5-5 to TRBJ1-4; the D gene is possibly TRBD1 (6 bases). Input material: PBMCs or T cells enriched from blood (not recorded which). The CDR3 DNA reads TGTGCCAGCAGCCGCGAATTCCCGGGACAAGTTAATGAAAAACTGTTTTTT. It yields the protein CASSREFPGQVNEKLFF.